This T cell receptor (beta chain) was captured by sequencing in a study of CD8+ T cells in alopecia areata. Background on the study: Scoring of severity for treated patients was based on percentage of affected scalp area. Study-wide results and limits: In scalp and blood, many expanded lesional clones persisted during tofacitinib.

This CDR3 region has 15 residues. The trim removed 5 bases at V and 5 bases at J, leaving 11 bases unmatched. The V gene's germline CDR1 is SGHTA and CDR2 FQGNSA. In the case of this clone: Its specificity is unknown.

Documented treatment: oral pan-JAK inhibitor, 5-10 mg twice daily. Extracted from the samples, RNA was reverse transcribed into cDNA to serve as the sequencing template. Method: immunoSEQ multiplex PCR; TCRdb's copy keeps in-frame clones and lacks some. The table has roughly 210,000 clones, around two fifths seen once; the top ten hold 2% to 3%. The chain links TRBV7-2 to TRBJ2-7; 8 bases fit TRBD2. This receptor was taken from a human donor with alopecia areata. Sequencing was performed on CD4+ T cells sorted from blood, taken around week 36, from a patient treated with tofacitinib. Here the CDR3 reads CASSLIPGGPNEQYF. In DNA form, the CDR3 reads TGTGCCAGCAGCCTAATCCCGGGAGGGCCCAACGAGCAGTACTTC.